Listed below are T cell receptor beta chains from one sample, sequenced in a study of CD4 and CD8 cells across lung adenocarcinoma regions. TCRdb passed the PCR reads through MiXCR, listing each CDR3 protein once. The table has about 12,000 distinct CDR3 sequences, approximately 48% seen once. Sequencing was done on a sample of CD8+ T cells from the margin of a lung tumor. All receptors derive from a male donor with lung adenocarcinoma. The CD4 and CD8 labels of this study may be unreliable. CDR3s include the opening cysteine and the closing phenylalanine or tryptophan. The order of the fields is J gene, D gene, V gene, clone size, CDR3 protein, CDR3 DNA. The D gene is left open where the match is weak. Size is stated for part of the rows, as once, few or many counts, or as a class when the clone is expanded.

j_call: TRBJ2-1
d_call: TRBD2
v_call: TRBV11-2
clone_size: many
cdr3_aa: CASSLSGGLYNEQFF
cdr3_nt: TGTGCCAGCAGCTTATCGGGAGGACTCTACAATGAGCAGTTCTTC

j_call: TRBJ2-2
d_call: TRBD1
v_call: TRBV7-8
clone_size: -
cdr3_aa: CASSRGTGNTGELFF
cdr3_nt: TGTGCCAGCAGCCGTGGGACAGGGAACACCGGGGAGCTGTTTTTT

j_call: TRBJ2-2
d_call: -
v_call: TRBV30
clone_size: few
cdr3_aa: CAWSVRGGELFF
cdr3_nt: TGTGCCTGGAGTGTACGTGGCGGGGAGCTGTTTTTT

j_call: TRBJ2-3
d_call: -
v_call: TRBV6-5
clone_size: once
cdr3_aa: CARSSSIMSSDTQFF
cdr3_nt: TGTGCCCGGAGTTCGTCGATTATGAGCTCGGATACGCAGTTTTTT

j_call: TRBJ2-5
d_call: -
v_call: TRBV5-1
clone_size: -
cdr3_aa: CASSLVGAGETQYF
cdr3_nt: TGCGCCAGCAGCTTGGTAGGGGCGGGTGAGACCCAGTACTTC

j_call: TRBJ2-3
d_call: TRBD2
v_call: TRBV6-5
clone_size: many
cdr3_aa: CASSYSGTSPITDTQYF
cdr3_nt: TGTGCCAGCAGTTACTCCGGGACTAGCCCTATCACAGATACGCAGTATTTT

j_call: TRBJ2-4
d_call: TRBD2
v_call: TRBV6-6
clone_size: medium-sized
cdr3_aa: CASTREGTPGNIQYF
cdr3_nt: TGTGCCAGCACTAGGGAGGGGACGCCGGGAAACATTCAGTACTTC

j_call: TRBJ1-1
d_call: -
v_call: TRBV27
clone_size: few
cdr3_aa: CASRGGTHQNTEAFF
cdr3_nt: TGTGCCAGCAGGGGGGGGACACATCAGAACACTGAAGCTTTCTTT

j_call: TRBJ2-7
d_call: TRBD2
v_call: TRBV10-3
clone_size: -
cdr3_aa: CAGRGGWDPETQYF
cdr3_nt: TGTGCGGGGCGCGGGGGGTGGGACCCAGAGACGCAGTACTTC

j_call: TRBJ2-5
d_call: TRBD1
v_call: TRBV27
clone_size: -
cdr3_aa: CASSLNPGGETQYF
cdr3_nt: TGTGCCAGCAGTCTCAATCCAGGGGGTGAGACCCAGTACTTC

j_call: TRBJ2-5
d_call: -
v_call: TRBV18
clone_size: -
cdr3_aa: CASSAYQETQYF
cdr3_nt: TGTGCCAGCTCAGCCTACCAAGAGACCCAGTACTTC

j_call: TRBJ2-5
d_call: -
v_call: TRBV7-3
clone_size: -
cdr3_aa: CASSLGNSRRETQYF
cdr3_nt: TGTGCCAGCAGCTTAGGGAACTCCAGGCGGGAGACCCAGTACTTC

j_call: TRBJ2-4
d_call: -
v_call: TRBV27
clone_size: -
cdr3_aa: CASRSRGPGAKNTQFF
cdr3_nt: TGTGCCAGCCGTTCGCGGGGGCCGGGAGCGAAAAATACTCAGTTTTTT

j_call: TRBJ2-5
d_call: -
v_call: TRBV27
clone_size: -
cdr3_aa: CASGGRGGGDQETQYF
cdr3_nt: TGTGCCAGCGGGGGGCGAGGGGGCGGTGACCAAGAGACGCAGTACTTC

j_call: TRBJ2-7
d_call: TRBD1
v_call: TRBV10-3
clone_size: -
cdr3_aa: CANSDRDRVKQYF
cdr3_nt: TGTGCCAACAGTGACCGGGACAGGGTCAAGCAGTACTTC

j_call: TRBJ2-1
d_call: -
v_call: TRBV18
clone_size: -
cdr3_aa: CASSAYQETQFF
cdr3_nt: TGTGCCAGCTCAGCCTACCAAGAGACCCAGTTCTTC

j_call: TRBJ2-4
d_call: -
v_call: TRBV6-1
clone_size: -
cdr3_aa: CASGTGFATKNTQYF
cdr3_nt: TGTGCCAGCGGGACGGGGTTTGCTACCAAAAACACTCAGTATTTC

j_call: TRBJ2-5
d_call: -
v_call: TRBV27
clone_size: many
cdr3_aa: CASSLSWDTETQYF
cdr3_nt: TGTGCCAGCAGTCTATCTTGGGACACTGAGACCCAGTACTTC

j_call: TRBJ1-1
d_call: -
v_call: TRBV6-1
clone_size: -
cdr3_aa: CASSPRGRTEAFF
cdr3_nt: TGTGCCAGCAGTCCCAGGGGCCGGACTGAAGCTTTCTTT

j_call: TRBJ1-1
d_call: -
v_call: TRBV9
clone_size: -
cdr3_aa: CASSVEAGNRVAEAFF
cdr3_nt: TGTGCCAGCAGCGTAGAGGCGGGGAATCGAGTCGCTGAAGCTTTCTTT

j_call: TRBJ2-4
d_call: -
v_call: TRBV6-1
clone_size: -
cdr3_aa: CASTASSSDQNIQYF
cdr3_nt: TGTGCCAGCACTGCCAGTAGCTCGGACCAAAACATTCAGTACTTC

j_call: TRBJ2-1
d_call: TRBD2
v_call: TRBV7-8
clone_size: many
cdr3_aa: CASSLELAAYNEQFF
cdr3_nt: TGTGCCAGCAGCTTAGAACTAGCGGCCTACAATGAGCAGTTCTTC

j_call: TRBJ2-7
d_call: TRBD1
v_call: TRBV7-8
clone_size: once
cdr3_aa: CASSQDTQGAWVYEQYF
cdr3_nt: TGTGCCAGCAGCCAGGACACACAGGGGGCTTGGGTCTACGAGCAGTACTTC

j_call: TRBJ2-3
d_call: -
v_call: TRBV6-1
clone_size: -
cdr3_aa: CASSPRRLPGVSTETQYF
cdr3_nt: TGTGCCAGCAGTCCCCGGCGACTACCGGGTGTGAGCACAGAGACGCAGTATTTT

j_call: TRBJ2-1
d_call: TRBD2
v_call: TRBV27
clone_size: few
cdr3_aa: CASSLFGTSVREQFF
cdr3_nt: TGTGCCAGCAGTTTATTTGGGACTAGCGTGCGGGAGCAGTTCTTC

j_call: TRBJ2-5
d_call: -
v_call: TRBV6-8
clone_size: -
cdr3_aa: CASSEGLGGRDPETQYF
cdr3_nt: TGTGCCAGCAGTGAGGGGCTAGGGGGACGTGACCCAGAGACCCAGTACTTC

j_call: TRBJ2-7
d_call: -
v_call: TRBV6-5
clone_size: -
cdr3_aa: CASSFDGSRAEQYF
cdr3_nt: TGTGCCAGCAGTTTCGACGGTTCAAGGGCCGAGCAGTACTTC

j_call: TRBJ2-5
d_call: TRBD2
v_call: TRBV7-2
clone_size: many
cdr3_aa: CASSLYGGNQYF
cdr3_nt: TGTGCCAGCAGCTTATACGGGGGGAACCAGTACTTC

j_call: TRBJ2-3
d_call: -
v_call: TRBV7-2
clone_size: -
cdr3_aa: CASGARGGGDPETQYF
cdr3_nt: TGTGCCAGCGGCGCGCGAGGGGGGGGTGACCCAGAGACGCAGTATTTT

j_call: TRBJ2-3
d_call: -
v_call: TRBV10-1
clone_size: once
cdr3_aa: CASSVRGPDTQYF
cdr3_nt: TGCGCCAGCAGTGTCCGGGGGCCCGATACGCAGTATTTT

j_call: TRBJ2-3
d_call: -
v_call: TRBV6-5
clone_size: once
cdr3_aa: CASGHSPSSTDTLYF
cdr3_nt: TGTGCCAGCGGTCACTCGCCTAGCAGCACCGATACGCTGTATTTT

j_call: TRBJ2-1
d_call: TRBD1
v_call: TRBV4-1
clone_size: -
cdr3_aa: CASSQPDRGFTYNEQFF
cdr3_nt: TGCGCCAGCAGCCAACCCGACAGGGGTTTTACCTACAATGAGCAGTTCTTC

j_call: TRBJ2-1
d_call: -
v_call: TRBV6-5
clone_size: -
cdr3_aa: CASSYSSSSHYEQFF
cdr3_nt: TGTGCCAGCAGTTACTCTTCTAGCTCACACTACGAGCAGTTCTTC

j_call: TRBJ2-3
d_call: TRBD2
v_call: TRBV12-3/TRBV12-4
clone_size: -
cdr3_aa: CASSSFPGGRRDTQYF
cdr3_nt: TGTGCCAGCAGCTCTTTTCCGGGAGGGAGGAGAGATACGCAGTATTTT

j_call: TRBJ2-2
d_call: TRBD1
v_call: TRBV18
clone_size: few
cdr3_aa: CASSPRTGNTGELFF
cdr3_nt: TGTGCCAGCTCACCTCGGACAGGGAACACCGGGGAGCTGTTTTTT

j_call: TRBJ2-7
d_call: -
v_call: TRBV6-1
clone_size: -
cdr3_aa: CASGEGPRVEDTQYF
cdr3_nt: TGTGCCAGCGGTGAGGGACCGAGAGTTGAAGATACGCAGTACTTC

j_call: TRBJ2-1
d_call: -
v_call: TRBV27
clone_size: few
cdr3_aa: CASSFRTARDNEQFF
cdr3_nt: TGTGCCAGCAGTTTTCGGACAGCCAGGGACAATGAGCAGTTCTTC

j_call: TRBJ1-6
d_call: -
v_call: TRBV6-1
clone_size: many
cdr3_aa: CASSGGGAYNSPLHF
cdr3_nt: TGTGCCAGCAGTGGAGGGGGAGCTTATAATTCACCCCTCCACTTT

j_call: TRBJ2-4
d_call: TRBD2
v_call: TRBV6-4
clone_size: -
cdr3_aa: CAVTGRLAGDTQYF
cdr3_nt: TGTGCCGTCACGGGGCGACTAGCCGGAGATACTCAGTACTTC

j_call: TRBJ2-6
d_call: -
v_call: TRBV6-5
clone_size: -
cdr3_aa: CASSYGTGGGAYVQNF
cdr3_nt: TGTGCCAGCAGTTACGGGACGGGCGGTGGGGCCTACGTGCAGAACTTC

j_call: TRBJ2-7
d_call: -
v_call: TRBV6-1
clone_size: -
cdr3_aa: CASMGLGGGETETQYF
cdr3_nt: TGTGCCAGCATGGGACTAGGGGGCGGCGAAACAGAGACGCAGTACTTC

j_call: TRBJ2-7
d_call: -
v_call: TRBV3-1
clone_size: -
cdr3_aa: CASGGESYEQYF
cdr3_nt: TGTGCCAGCGGCGGCGAGTCCTACGAGCAGTACTTC

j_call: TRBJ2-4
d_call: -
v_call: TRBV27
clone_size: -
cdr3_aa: CATRFGSRDRNTQYF
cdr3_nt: TGTGCCACCAGGTTCGGGAGCCGCGACCGGAACACTCAGTACTTC

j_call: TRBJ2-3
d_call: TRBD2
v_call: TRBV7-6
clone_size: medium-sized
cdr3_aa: CASSTGGVGEYTQYF
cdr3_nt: TGTGCCAGCAGTACCGGGGGGGTGGGAGAATATACGCAGTATTTT

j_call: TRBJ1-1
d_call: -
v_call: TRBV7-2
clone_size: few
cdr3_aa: CASSLGRGAFF
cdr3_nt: TGTGCCAGCAGCTTAGGCAGGGGAGCTTTCTTT

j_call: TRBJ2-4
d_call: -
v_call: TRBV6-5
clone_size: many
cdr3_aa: CASSYSRGPQNIQYF
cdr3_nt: TGTGCCAGCAGTTACTCCAGGGGTCCCCAAAACATTCAGTACTTC

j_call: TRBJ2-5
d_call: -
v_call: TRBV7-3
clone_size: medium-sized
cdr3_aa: CASSLGGVQETQYF
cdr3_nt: TGTGCCAGCAGCTTAGGTGGGGTCCAAGAGACCCAGTACTTC

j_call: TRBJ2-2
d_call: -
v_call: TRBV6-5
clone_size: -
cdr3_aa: CASTWDRNTGTLFF
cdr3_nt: TGTGCCAGCACTTGGGACCGAAACACCGGTACGCTGTTTTTT

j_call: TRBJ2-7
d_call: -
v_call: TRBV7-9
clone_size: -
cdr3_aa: CASSLGGLGGQSEQYF
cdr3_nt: TGTGCCAGCAGCCTAGGGGGTTTGGGAGGACAATCCGAGCAGTACTTC

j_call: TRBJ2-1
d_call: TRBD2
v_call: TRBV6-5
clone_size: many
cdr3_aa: CASSYYASGSSYNEQFF
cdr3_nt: TGTGCCAGCAGTTACTACGCTAGCGGGAGCTCCTACAATGAGCAGTTCTTC

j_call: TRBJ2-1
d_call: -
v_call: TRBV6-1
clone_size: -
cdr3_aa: CASSPRLDYEQFF
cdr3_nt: TGTGCCAGCAGTCCACGACTAGACTACGAGCAGTTCTTC

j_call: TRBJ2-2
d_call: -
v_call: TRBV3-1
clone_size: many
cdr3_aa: CASSRLGSKNTGELFF
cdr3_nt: TGTGCCAGCAGCCGTCTTGGTAGTAAGAACACCGGGGAGCTGTTTTTT

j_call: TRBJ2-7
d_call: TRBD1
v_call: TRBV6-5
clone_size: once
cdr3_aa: CASSLGTGGKYEQYF
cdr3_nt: TGTGCCAGCAGTTTGGGTACAGGGGGCAAGTACGAGCAGTACTTC

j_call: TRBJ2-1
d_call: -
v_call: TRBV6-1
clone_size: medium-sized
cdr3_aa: CASSLVGNEQFF
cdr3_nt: TGTGCCAGCAGTCTCGTGGGCAATGAGCAGTTCTTC

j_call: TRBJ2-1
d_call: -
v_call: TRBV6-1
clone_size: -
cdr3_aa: CASRETGTEQFF
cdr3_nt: TGTGCCAGCAGAGAAACAGGGACTGAGCAGTTCTTC

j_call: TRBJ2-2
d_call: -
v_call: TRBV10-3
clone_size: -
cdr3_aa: CAMGIVGVGELFF
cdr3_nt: TGTGCCATGGGAATCGTTGGAGTCGGGGAGCTGTTTTTT

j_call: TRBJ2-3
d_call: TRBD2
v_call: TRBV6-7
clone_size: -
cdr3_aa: CASSFPGGPPETQYF
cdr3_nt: TGTGCCAGCAGTTTCCCGGGGGGACCCCCAGAGACGCAGTATTTT